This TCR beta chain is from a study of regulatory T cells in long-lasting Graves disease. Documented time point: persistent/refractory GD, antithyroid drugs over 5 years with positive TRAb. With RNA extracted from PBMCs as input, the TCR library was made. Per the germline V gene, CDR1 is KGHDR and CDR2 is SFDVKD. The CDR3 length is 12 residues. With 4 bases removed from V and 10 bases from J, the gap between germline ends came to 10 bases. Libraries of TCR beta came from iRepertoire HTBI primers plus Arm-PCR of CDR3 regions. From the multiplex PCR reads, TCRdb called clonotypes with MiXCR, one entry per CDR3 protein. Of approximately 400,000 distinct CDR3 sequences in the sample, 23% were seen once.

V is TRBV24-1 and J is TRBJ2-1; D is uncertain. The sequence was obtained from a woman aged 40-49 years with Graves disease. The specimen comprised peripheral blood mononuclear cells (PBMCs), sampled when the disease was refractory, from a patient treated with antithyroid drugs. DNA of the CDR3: TGTGCCACCAGTGAGTCCGTTCGAGAGCAGTTCTTC. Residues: CATSESVREQFF.